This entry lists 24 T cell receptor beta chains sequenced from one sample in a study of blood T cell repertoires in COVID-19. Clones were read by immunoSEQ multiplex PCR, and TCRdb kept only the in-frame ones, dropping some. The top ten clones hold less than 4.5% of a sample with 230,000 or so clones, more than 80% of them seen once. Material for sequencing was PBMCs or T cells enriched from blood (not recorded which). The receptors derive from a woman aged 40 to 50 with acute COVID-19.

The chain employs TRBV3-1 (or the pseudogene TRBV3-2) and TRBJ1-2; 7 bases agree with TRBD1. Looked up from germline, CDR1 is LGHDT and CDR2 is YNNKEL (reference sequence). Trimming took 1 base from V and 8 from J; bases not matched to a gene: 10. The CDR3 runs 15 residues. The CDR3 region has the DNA TGTGCCAGCAGCCAAGGGGGGAGACAGGGTGGCGGCTACACCTTC. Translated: CASSQGGRQGGGYTF.

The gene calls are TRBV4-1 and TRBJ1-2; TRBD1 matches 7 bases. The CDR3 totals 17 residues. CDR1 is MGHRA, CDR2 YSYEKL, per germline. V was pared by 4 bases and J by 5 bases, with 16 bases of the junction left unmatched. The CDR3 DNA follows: TGCGCCAGCAGCCCTAAACCCGAACAGGGGCTGTGGTATGGCTACACCTTC. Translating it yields CASSPKPEQGLWYGYTF.

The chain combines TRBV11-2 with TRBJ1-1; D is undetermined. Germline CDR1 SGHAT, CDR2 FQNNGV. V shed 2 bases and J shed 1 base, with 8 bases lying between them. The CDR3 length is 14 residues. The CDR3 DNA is TGTGCCAGCAGCTTAAAGGAGGGGAACACTGAAGCTTTCTTT. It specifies CASSLKEGNTEAFF.

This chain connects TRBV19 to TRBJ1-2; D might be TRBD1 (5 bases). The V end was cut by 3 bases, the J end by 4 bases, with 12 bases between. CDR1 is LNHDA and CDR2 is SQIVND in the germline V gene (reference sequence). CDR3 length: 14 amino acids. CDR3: CASSIMGLIYGYTF. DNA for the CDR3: TGTGCCAGTAGTATTATGGGGCTGATCTATGGCTACACCTTC.

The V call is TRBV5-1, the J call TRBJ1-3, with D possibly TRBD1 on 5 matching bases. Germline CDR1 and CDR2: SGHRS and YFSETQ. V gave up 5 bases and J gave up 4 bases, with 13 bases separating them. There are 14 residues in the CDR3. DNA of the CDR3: TGCGCCAGCAGTAAGGATTGGGGCGGAAACACCATATATTTT. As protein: CASSKDWGGNTIYF.

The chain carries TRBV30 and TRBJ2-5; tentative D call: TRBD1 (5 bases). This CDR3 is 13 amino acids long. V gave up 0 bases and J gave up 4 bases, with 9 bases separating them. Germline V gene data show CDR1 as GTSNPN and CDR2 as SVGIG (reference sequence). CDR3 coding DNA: TGTGCCTGGAGTGTTAAGGGGTCAGAGACCCAGTACTTC. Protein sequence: CAWSVKGSETQYF.

Written as DNA, the CDR3 is TGTGCCAGCAGCCAAAGACTAGCGGGGGTGGCAGATACGCAGTATTTT. Translated, it gives CASSQRLAGVADTQYF. The rearrangement links TRBV3-1 (or the pseudogene TRBV3-2) to TRBJ2-3; 12 nucleotides align to TRBD2. Germline CDR1 and CDR2: LGHDT and YNNKEL (reference sequence). The CDR3 contains 16 residues. The V segment lost 2 bases and the J segment 4 bases; nucleotides outside the gene matches: 4.

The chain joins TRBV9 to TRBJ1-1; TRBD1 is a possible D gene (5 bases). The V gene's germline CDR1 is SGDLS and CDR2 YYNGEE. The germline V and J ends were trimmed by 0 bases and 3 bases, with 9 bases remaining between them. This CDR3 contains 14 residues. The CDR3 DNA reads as TGTGCCAGCAGCGTAGCAGGGTCGGACACTGAAGCTTTCTTT. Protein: CASSVAGSDTEAFF.

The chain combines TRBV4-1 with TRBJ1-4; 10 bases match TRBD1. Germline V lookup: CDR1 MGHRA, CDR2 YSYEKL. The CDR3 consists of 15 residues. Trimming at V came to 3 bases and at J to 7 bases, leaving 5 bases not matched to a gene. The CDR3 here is CASSQVGTGAEKLFF. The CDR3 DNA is TGCGCCAGCAGCCAGGTCGGGACAGGGGCTGAAAAACTGTTTTTT.

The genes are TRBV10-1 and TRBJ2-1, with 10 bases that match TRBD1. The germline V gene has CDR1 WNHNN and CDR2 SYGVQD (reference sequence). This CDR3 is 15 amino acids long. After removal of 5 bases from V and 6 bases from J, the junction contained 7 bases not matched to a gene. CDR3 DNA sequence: TGCGCCAGCAGTCCAAGATGGACAGGGGGCAATGAGCAGTTCTTC. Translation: CASSPRWTGGNEQFF.

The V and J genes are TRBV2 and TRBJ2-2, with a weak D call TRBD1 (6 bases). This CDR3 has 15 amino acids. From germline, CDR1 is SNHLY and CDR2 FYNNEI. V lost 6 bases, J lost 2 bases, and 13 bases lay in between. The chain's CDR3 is CASSRQVLNTGELFF. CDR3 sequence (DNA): TGTGCCAGCAGCCGACAGGTTCTTAACACCGGGGAGCTGTTTTTT. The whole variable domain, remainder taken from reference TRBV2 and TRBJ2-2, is EPEVTQTPSHQVTQMGQEVILRCVPISNHLYFYWYRQILGQKVEFLVSFYNNEISEKSEIFDDQFSVERPDGSNFTLKIRSTKLEDSAMYFCASSRQVLNTGELFFGEGSRLTVL.

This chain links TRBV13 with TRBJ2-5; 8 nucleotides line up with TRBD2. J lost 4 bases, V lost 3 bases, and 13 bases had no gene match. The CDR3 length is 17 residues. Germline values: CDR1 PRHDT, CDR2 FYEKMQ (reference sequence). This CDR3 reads CASSFIGGGPPGETQYF. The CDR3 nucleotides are TGTGCCAGCAGCTTTATAGGCGGGGGGCCGCCCGGAGAGACCCAGTACTTC. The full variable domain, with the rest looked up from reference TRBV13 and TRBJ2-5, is AAGVIQSPRHLIKEKRETATLKCYPIPRHDTVYWYQQGPGQDPQFLISFYEKMQSDKGSIPDRFSAQQFSDYHSELNMSSLELGDSALYFCASSFIGGGPPGETQYFGPGTRLLVL.

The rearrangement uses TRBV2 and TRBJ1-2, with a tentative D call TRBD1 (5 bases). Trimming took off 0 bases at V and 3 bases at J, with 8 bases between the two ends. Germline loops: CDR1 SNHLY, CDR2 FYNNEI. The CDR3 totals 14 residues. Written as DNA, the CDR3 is TGTGCCAGCAGTGAAGCCCCCAGGGACTATGGCTACACCTTC. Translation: CASSEAPRDYGYTF.

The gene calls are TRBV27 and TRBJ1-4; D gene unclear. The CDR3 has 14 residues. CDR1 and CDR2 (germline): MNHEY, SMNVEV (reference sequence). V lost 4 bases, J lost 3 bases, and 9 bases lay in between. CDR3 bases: TGTGCCAGCAGTTCACGGACTGCTAATGAAAAACTGTTTTTT. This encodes CASSSRTANEKLFF.

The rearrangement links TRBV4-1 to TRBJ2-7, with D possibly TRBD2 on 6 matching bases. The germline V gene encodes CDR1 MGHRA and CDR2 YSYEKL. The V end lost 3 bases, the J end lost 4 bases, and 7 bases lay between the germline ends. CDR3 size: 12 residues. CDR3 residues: CASSQGTYEQYF. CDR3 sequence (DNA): TGCGCCAGCAGCCAGGGGACTTACGAGCAGTACTTC.

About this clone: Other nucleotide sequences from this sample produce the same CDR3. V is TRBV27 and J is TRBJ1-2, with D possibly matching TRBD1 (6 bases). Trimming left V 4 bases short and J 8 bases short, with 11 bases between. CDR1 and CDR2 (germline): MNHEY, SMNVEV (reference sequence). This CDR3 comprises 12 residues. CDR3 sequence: CASSSTGYGYTF. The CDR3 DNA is TGTGCCAGCAGTTCGACAGGTTACGGCTACACCTTC.

The CDR3 nucleotides are TGCGCCAGCAGCGTAGGTCCGGGACTGGGCTCCTACAATGAGCAGTTCTTC. Translating gives CASSVGPGLGSYNEQFF. The chain employs TRBV5-1 and TRBJ2-1, with D possibly TRBD2 on 6 matching bases. Germline V CDR1 and CDR2: SGHRS, YFSETQ. This CDR3 has 17 residues. V gave up 4 bases and J gave up 0 bases, with 17 bases separating them.

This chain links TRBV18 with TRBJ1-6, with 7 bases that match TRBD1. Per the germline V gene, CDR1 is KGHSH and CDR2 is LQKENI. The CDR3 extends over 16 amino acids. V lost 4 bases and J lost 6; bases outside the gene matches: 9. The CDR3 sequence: CASSLNRDSVNSPLHF. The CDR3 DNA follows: TGTGCCAGCTCACTTAACCGGGACAGTGTTAATTCACCCCTCCACTTT.

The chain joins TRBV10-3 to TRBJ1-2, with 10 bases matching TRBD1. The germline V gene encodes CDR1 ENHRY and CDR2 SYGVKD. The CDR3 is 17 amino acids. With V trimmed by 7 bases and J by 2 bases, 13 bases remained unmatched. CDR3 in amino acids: CAITDLTRQGANYGYTF. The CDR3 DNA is TGTGCCATCACCGACCTAACTCGACAGGGGGCGAACTATGGCTACACCTTC.

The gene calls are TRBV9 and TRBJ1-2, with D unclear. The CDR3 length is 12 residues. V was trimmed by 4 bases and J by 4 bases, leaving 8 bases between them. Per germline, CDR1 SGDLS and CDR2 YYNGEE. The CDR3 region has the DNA TGTGCCAGCAGCCCCCCCGGCTATGGCTACACCTTC. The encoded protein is CASSPPGYGYTF.

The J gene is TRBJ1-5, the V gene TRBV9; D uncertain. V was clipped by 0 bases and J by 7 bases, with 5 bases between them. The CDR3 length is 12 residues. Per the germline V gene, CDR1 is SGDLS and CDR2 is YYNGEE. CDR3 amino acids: CASSVGGQPQHF. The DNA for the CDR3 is TGTGCCAGCAGCGTAGGAGGGCAGCCCCAGCATTTT.

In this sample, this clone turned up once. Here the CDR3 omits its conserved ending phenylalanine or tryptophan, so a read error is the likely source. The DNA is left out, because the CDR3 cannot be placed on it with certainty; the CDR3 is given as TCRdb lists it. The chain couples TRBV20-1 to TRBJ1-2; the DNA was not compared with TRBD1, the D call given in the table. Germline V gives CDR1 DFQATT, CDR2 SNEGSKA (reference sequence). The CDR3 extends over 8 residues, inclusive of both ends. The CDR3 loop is CSARAAGG.

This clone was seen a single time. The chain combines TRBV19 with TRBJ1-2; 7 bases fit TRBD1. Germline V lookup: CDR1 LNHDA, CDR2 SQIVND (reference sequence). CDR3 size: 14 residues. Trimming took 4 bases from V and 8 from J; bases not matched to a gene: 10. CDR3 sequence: CASSKFQTGNGYTF. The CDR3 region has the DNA TGTGCCAGTAGTAAATTTCAGACAGGGAACGGCTACACCTTC.

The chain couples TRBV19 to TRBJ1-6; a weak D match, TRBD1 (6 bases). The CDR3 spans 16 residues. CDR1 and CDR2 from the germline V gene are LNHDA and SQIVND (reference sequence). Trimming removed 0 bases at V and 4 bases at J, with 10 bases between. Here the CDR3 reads CASSIDGQIYNSPLHF. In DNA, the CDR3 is TGTGCCAGTAGTATAGATGGACAGATTTATAATTCACCCCTCCACTTT.